This T cell receptor (beta chain) was found in a study of cytomegalovirus exposure and HLA in healthy donors. Study details: Around 79 million unique TCRs, all from HLA-typed donors, were included in an early release of the data.

The PCR made use of 60 Vbeta and 13 Jbeta primers. TCRdb's table, derived via immunoSEQ multiplex PCR, lists solely in-frame clones and lacks some. The sample lists some 150,000 clones, over 70% seen once, with around 1.3% in the top ten. This TCR was recovered from a woman aged 40 to 49 in good health and CMV-seronegative. Material: PBMCs.

The CDR3 here is CASSLGVRGEETQYF. The DNA for the CDR3 is TGTGCCAGCAGCTTGGGCGTCAGGGGGGAAGAGACCCAGTACTTC. This chain uses TRBV5-6 with TRBJ2-5; D might be TRBD1 (7 bases). The CDR3 spans 15 residues. Germline lookup yields CDR1 SGHDT and CDR2 YYEEEE. With 0 bases removed from V and 3 bases from J, the gap between germline ends came to 12 bases.